A selection of T cell receptor beta chains follows, all from one sample in a study of brain T cells in children with intractable seizures. TCRdb keeps only in-frame clones here, not all; method: immunoSEQ multiplex PCR. The sample records about 64,000 clones, about 96% being singletons. The sequencing used peripheral blood, collected at surgery. The receptors stem from a boy under three years old with focal cortical dysplasia and intractable seizures. CDR3s include the opening cysteine and the closing phenylalanine or tryptophan. The D gene is left open where the match is weak. For some rows the clone size is stated as once, few or many, or as a class when expanded; others skip it.

V,length,J,size,D,DNA,CDR3
TRBV6-5,14,TRBJ2-1,-,TRBD2,TGTGCCAGTCGACTAGCGGCCTTATACAATGAGCAGTTCTTC,CASRLAALYNEQFF
TRBV7-6,17,TRBJ1-3,-,TRBD1,TGTGCCAGCAGCTTACCAGGGGGGGACCTCTCTGGAAACACCATATATTTT,CASSLPGGDLSGNTIYF
TRBV19,13,TRBJ2-5,-,-,TGTGCCAGTAGGACAGGTGCCCAAGAGACCCAGTACTTC,CASRTGAQETQYF
TRBV4-1,16,TRBJ2-3,once,TRBD1,TGCGCCAGCAGCCTAGACCCGACAGGGAACACAGATACGCAGTATTTT,CASSLDPTGNTDTQYF
TRBV6-5,15,TRBJ2-7,once,-,TGTGCCAGCAGCACACGTAGCGGCCCCCCCTACGAGCAGTACTTC,CASSTRSGPPYEQYF
TRBV5-1,13,TRBJ2-1,-,-,TGCGCCAGCAGCTTAAATCCCCTGGATGAGCAGTTCTTC,CASSLNPLDEQFF
TRBV15,14,TRBJ2-7,-,TRBD2,TGTGCCACCAGCAGAGCCGGGACTACCTACGAGCAGTACTTC,CATSRAGTTYEQYF
TRBV4-3,13,TRBJ2-7,-,-,TGCGCCAGCAGCCCATCGGGGAACTACGAGCAGTACTTC,CASSPSGNYEQYF
TRBV12-5,18,TRBJ1-6,-,-,TGTGCTAGTGGTTTGAGCAGGGAGGGTTTCTCCTATAATTCACCCCTCCACTTT,CASGLSREGFSYNSPLHF
TRBV3-1/TRBV3-2,15,TRBJ2-3,-,-,TGTGCCAGCAGCCAAGGGGCTCGAACCACAGATACGCAGTATTTT,CASSQGARTTDTQYF
TRBV5-6,15,TRBJ2-1,-,-,TGTGCCAGCAGCTTGTACAGAATCTCCTACAATGAGCAGTTCTTC,CASSLYRISYNEQFF
TRBV6-2/TRBV6-3,15,TRBJ2-7,-,-,TGTGCCAGCATCCCCCGGGGACCCTCCACGCGGGAGCAGTACTTC,CASIPRGPSTREQYF
TRBV5-1,15,TRBJ2-7,-,TRBD1,TGCGCCAGCAGCTCTCGGACAGGGGCCCCCTACGAGCAGTACTTC,CASSSRTGAPYEQYF
TRBV4-2,18,TRBJ2-2,once,TRBD2,TGTGCCAGCAGCCAAGCCTTAGAACTAGCGCAATTCACCGGGGAGCTGTTTTTT,CASSQALELAQFTGELFF
TRBV6-5,15,TRBJ1-5,once,-,TGTGCCAGCAGGACAGTCGGAGAAAGCAATCAGCCCCAGCATTTT,CASRTVGESNQPQHF
TRBV4-1,19,TRBJ2-1,-,TRBD2,TGCGCCAGCAGCCAACGGAGGGGCTTTTGGCGGGAGGGATACAATGAGCAGTTCTTC,CASSQRRGFWREGYNEQFF
TRBV7-6,11,TRBJ2-1,-,-,TGTGCCAGCAGACAACGGACCGAGCAGTTCTTC,CASRQRTEQFF
TRBV10-3,13,TRBJ2-7,-,-,TGTGCCATCAGTGGGGGGAGACCGGTCGAGCAGTACTTC,CAISGGRPVEQYF
TRBV11-2,15,TRBJ2-2,-,-,TGTGCCAGCAGCCGAGACAGGATTTTAGCCGGGGAGCTGTTTTTT,CASSRDRILAGELFF
TRBV14,17,TRBJ2-1,-,-,TGTGCCAGCAGCCAAGTCCTAGGGGAGGTCGCCAGTAATGAGCAGTTCTTC,CASSQVLGEVASNEQFF
TRBV5-1,13,TRBJ2-7,-,TRBD2,TGCGCCAGCAGGGGCGGGAGCTCCTACGAGCAGTACTTC,CASRGGSSYEQYF
TRBV2,18,TRBJ1-1,-,-,TGTGCCAGCAGTTTAGGATCCAGCCTGAAGAAGCTGAACACTGAAGCTTTCTTT,CASSLGSSLKKLNTEAFF
TRBV6-5,15,TRBJ2-3,-,TRBD2,TGTGCCAGCAGAGTAGCGGGACGTTGGACAGATACGCAGTATTTT,CASRVAGRWTDTQYF
TRBV29-1,13,TRBJ2-7,-,TRBD1,TGCAGCGTTGGGACAGGGGGTTCCTACGAGCAGTACTTC,CSVGTGGSYEQYF
TRBV6-5,14,TRBJ2-3,-,-,TGTGCCAGCAGTCCCCCTCACAGCACAGATACGCAGTATTTT,CASSPPHSTDTQYF